The clone carrying this T cell receptor beta chain was counted only a few times. No antigen is known for it. The data derive from a study of T-cell memory formation after mild COVID-19. TCRdb redid the calling of the 5' RACE reads with MiXCR, one entry per CDR3 protein. The data hold roughly 380,000 distinct CDR3 sequences, with around 27% observed a single time. Study-wide points: While clones contracting from day 15 to 85 were balanced between CD4 and CD8, later expanders leaned CD4+. Second-wave clones reaching peak frequency on day 37 lacked confirmed SARS-CoV-2 specificity.

The CDR3 totals 17 residues. V was clipped by 4 bases and J by 4 bases; unmatched bases: 12. Germline CDR1 is SGHTA and CDR2 is FQGNSA. The sequence was obtained from an adult woman who had mild COVID-19 (a few samples of this study predate the infection). Cell type and time point are not known. This chain uses TRBV7-2 with TRBJ2-1; TRBD2 agrees at 8 bases. The specimen sequenced was PBMCs or a T cell subset sorted from them (not recorded which). The CDR3 spells CASSSSGGLPGYNEQFF. The DNA of the CDR3 is TGTGCCAGCAGCTCGAGCGGGGGCCTCCCGGGGTACAATGAGCAGTTCTTC.